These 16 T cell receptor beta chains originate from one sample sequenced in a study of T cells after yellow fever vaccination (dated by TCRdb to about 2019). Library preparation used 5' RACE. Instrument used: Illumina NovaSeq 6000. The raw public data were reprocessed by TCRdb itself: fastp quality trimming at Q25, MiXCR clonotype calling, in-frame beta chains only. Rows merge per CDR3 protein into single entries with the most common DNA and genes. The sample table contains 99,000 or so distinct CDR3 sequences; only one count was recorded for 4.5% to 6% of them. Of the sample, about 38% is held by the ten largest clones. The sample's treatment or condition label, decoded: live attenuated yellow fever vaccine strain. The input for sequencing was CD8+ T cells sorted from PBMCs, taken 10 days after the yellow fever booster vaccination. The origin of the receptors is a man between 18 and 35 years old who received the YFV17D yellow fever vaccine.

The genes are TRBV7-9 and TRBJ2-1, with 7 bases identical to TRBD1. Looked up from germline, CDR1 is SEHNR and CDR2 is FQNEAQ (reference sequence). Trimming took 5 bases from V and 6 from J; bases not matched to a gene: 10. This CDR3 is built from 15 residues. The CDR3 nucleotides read TGTGCCAGCAGCGCCCCCCCGGGACAGTTCAATGAGCAGTTCTTC. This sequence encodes CASSAPPGQFNEQFF.

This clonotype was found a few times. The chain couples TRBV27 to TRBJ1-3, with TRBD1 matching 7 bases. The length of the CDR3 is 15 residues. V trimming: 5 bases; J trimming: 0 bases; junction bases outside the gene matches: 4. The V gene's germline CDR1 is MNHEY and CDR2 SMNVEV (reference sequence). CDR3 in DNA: TGTGCCAGCAGTCCGACAGGGACCTCTGGAAACACCATATATTTT. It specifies CASSPTGTSGNTIYF.

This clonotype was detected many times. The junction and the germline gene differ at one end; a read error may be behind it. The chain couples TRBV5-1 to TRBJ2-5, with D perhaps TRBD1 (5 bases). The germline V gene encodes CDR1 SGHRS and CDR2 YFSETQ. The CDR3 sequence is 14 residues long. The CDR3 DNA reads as TGCGCCAGCAGCAGAAGTGGACAAAAAGAGGCCCAGTACTTC. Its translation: CASSRSGQKEAQYF. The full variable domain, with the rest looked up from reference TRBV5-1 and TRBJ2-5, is KAGVTQTPRYLIKTRGQQVTLSCSPISGHRSVSWYQQTPGQGLQFLFEYFSETQRNKGNFPGRFSGRQFSNSRSEMNVSTLELGDSALYLCASSRSGQKEAQYFGPGTRLLVL.

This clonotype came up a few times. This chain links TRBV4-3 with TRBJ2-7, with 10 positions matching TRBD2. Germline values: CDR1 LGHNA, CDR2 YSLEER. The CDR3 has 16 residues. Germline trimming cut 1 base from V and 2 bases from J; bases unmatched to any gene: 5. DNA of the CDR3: TGCGCCAGCAGCCAAGGGATAGCGGGGGGCACCTACGAGCAGTACTTC. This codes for CASSQGIAGGTYEQYF.

The CDR3 bases are TGTGCCAGCTCACCGGACAGACGGGACGAGCAGTACGTC. Amino acids: CASSPDRRDEQYV. The J gene is TRBJ2-7, the V gene TRBV18; tentatively, D is TRBD1 (6 bases). V dropped 3 bases and J dropped 5 bases, with 11 bases sitting between them. CDR3 size: 13 residues. Germline V gene lookup returns CDR1 KGHSH and CDR2 LQKENI.

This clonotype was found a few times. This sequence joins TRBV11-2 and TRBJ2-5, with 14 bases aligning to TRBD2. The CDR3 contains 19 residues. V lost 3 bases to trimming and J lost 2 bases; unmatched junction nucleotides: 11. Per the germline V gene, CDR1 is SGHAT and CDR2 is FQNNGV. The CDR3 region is CASSFPPGTSGGLQETQYF. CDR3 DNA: TGTGCCAGCAGCTTCCCACCCGGGACTAGCGGGGGCCTACAAGAGACCCAGTACTTC.

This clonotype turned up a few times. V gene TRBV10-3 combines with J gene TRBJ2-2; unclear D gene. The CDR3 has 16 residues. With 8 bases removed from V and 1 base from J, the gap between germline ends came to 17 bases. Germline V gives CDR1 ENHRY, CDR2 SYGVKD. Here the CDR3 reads CAIGEVARLNTGELFF. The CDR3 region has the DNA TGTGCCATCGGAGAGGTCGCGAGATTGAACACCGGGGAGCTGTTTTTT.

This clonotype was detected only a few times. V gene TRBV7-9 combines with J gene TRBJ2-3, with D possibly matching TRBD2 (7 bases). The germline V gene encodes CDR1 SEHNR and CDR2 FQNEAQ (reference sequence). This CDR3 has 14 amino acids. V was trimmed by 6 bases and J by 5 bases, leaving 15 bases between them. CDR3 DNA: TGTGCCAGCAGGGGGGGGCAGGGGCTAGATACGCAGTATTTT. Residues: CASRGGQGLDTQYF.

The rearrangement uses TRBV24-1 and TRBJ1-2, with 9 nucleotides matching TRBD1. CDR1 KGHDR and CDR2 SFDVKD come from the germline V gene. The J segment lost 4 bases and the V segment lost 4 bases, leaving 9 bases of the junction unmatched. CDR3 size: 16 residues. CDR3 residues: CATSDPRGQGFYGYTF. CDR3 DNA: TGTGCCACCAGTGACCCTCGGGGACAGGGTTTCTATGGCTACACCTTC.

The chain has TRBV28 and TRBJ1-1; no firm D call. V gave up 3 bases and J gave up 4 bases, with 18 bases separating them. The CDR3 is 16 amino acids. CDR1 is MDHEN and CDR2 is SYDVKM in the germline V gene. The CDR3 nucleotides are TGTGCCAGCAGTTTTCAGGCTATTCATGGTGGCACTGAAGCTTTCTTT. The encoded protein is CASSFQAIHGGTEAFF.

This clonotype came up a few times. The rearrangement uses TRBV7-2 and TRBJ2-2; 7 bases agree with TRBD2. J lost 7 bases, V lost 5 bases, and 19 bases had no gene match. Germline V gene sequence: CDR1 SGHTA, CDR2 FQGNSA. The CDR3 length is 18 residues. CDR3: CASSKTPRGTMDDGELFF. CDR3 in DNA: TGTGCCAGCAGCAAAACTCCACGCGGGACTATGGACGACGGGGAGCTGTTTTTT.

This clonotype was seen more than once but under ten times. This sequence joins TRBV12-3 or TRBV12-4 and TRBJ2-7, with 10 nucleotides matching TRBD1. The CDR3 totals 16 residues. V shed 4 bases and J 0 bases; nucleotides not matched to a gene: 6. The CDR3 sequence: CASSSGQGTGSYEQYF. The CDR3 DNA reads TGTGCCAGCAGTTCGGGACAGGGGACGGGCTCCTACGAGCAGTACTTC.

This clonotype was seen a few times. The CDR3 sequence is CASRPRGEGETQYF. CDR3 DNA: TGTGCCAGTAGGCCGCGGGGGGAAGGGGAGACCCAGTACTTC. This chain joins TRBV19 and TRBJ2-5; 8 bases are shared with TRBD2. V trimming: 6 bases; J trimming: 5 bases; junction bases outside the gene matches: 8. This CDR3 is 14 amino acids long. Per the germline V gene, CDR1 is LNHDA and CDR2 is SQIVND (reference sequence). The whole variable domain, remainder taken from reference TRBV19 and TRBJ2-5, is DGGITQSPKYLFRKEGQNVTLSCEQNLNHDAMYWYRQDPGQGLRLIYYSQIVNDFQKGDIAEGYSVSREKKESFPLTVTSAQKNPTAFYLCASRPRGEGETQYFGPGTRLLVL.

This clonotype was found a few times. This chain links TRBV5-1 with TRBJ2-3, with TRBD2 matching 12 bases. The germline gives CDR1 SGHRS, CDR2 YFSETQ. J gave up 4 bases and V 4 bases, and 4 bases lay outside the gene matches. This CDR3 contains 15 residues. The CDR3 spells CASSQRLAGADTQYF. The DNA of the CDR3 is TGCGCCAGCAGCCAACGACTAGCGGGGGCAGATACGCAGTATTTT.

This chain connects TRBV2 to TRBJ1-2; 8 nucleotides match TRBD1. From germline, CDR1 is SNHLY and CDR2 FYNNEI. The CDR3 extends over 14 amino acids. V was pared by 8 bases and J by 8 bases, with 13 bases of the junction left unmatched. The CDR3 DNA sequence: TGTGCCAGCGAGTACGACAGGGGAAAGCGGGGCTACACCTTC. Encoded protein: CASEYDRGKRGYTF.

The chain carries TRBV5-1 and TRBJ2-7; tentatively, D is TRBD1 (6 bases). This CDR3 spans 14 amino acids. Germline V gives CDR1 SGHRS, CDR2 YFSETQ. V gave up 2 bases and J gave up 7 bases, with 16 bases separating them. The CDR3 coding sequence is TGCGCCAGCAGCTTCCTCCAGGGGCGGATGGAGCAGTACTTC. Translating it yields CASSFLQGRMEQYF.